These 10 T cell receptor beta chains were all obtained from the same sample, sequenced in a study of post-analysis software for immune sequencing data. Antigen specificity for these receptors is unknown. The TCR beta cDNA libraries carried unique molecular identifiers. MiXCR was run by TCRdb on the PCR reads, yielding one entry per CDR3 protein. This table holds about 560,000 distinct CDR3 sequences, roughly two fifths found once. General study points: Patients had higher frequencies than controls of about 5 TRBV segments, including TRBV5-6, TRBV5-1 and TRBV20-1.

Sequenced material: blood. The receptors were sampled from a girl under 18 with multiple sclerosis.

The chain carries TRBV7-3 and TRBJ2-2; no firm D call. The CDR3 runs to 14 residues. The V and J ends lost 5 bases and 4 bases respectively, with 11 bases between them. Per the germline V gene, CDR1 is SGHTA and CDR2 is FQGTGA. In DNA form, the CDR3 reads TGTGCCAGCAGCCCCAGCCCGGGCACCGGGGAGCTGTTTTTT. This translates into CASSPSPGTGELFF.

The J gene is TRBJ2-3, the V gene TRBV4-1; D is perhaps TRBD1 (5 bases). V was clipped by 1 base and J by 2 bases, with 13 bases between them. Germline CDR1 is MGHRA and CDR2 is YSYEKL. CDR3 length: 16 residues. For the CDR3, the DNA is TGCGCCAGCAGCCAAGGAGCAGGGCCTAACACAGATACGCAGTATTTT. Residues: CASSQGAGPNTDTQYF.

This clonotype was observed a single time. The chain combines TRBV5-1 with TRBJ1-1; 7 bases fit TRBD1. This CDR3 contains 14 residues. Per germline, CDR1 SGHRS and CDR2 YFSETQ. Trimming at V came to 2 bases and at J to 4 bases, leaving 5 bases not matched to a gene. In nucleotides, the CDR3 is TGCGCCAGCAGCTTTAACAGGGGAGGCACTGAAGCTTTCTTT. This translates into CASSFNRGGTEAFF.

The gene calls are TRBV5-5 and TRBJ2-7; D not resolved. With 4 bases removed from V and 4 bases from J, the gap between germline ends came to 24 bases. This CDR3 has 17 residues. CDR1 is SGHKS, CDR2 YYEKEE, per germline (reference sequence). Written as DNA, the CDR3 is TGTGCCAGCAGCCCCCCGCACGGGTCCCCGTTAGTTTACGAGCAGTACTTC. This gives the protein CASSPPHGSPLVYEQYF. The complete variable domain, with remaining parts taken from reference TRBV5-5 and TRBJ2-7, reads DAGVTQSPTHLIKTRGQQVTLRCSPISGHKSVSWYQQVLGQGPQFIFQYYEKEERGRGNFPDRFSARQFPNYSSELNVNALLLGDSALYLCASSPPHGSPLVYEQYFGPGTRLTVT.

The chain is built from TRBV4-2 and TRBJ2-3; 7 bases match TRBD1. Germline V gene sequence: CDR1 LGHNA, CDR2 YNFKEQ. V lost 3 bases to trimming and J lost 4 bases; unmatched junction nucleotides: 7. The CDR3 contains 15 residues. DNA of the CDR3: TGTGCCAGCAGCCATGTAACAGGGGACGCAGATACGCAGTATTTT. Amino acid sequence: CASSHVTGDADTQYF.

This clonotype was counted only a few times. The chain joins TRBV29-1 to TRBJ2-1, with 8 positions matching TRBD2. The CDR3 has 12 amino acids. Looked up from germline, CDR1 is SQVTM and CDR2 is ANQGSEA. The ends lost 7 bases at V and 7 bases at J; junction bases unmatched: 6. The CDR3 nucleotides are TGCAGCGCCTGGACTAGCTTTAATGAGCAGTTCTTC. Protein: CSAWTSFNEQFF.

The chain couples TRBV12-3 or TRBV12-4 to TRBJ1-2; TRBD1 agrees at 7 bases. The CDR3 is made up of 15 amino acids. The J segment lost 2 bases and the V segment lost 4 bases, leaving 7 bases of the junction unmatched. The CDR3 protein is CASSSYGGGNYGYTF. The CDR3 DNA reads as TGTGCCAGCAGTTCTTACGGAGGGGGCAACTATGGCTACACCTTC.

The chain links TRBV10-3 to TRBJ2-7; possible D gene TRBD1, 6 bases. Trimming removed 4 bases from V and 4 bases from J, with 8 bases in between. The CDR3 runs 12 residues. In germline, CDR1 is ENHRY, CDR2 SYGVKD. DNA of the CDR3: TGTGCCATCAGTGTTCAGGGGTACGAGCAGTACTTC. This gives the protein CAISVQGYEQYF.

The V call is TRBV5-6, the J call TRBJ1-2; the match to TRBD1 covers 7 bases. V shed 3 bases, J shed 3 bases, and the junction held 11 bases outside the gene matches. The CDR3 spans 16 residues. CDR1 is SGHDT, CDR2 YYEEEE, per germline. CDR3 nucleotide sequence: TGTGCCAGCAGCTCCCTGACAGGGCGGTTAGACTATGGCTACACCTTC. Protein: CASSSLTGRLDYGYTF.

This clonotype has a handful of counts. The genes are TRBV7-8 and TRBJ1-1, with no clear D. V lost 3 bases, J lost 4 bases, and 6 bases lay in between. CDR3 length: 12 amino acids. Germline V gives CDR1 SGHVS, CDR2 FQNEAQ. The CDR3 DNA is TGTGCCAGCAGCTTCTCAGCCACTGAAGCTTTCTTT. This gives the protein CASSFSATEAFF.